This T cell receptor (beta chain) was sequenced for a study of T cells in Graves' hyperthyroidism and ophthalmopathy (dated by TCRdb to about 2019). Broadly, across the study: Peripheral blood was collected at initial diagnosis, before any treatment. TCR V-J signatures able to tell the groups apart were searched for in a discovery cohort of 90 to 100 patients, of whom 43 had Graves' ophthalmopathy and around 58 had stable Graves' hyperthyroidism. Whether ophthalmopathy could be predicted prospectively was tested in an independent validation cohort made up of under 20 hyperthyroidism patients plus 17 patients who later progressed to ophthalmopathy. The roughly 100 discovery patients were randomly divided into training and test sets at a 7:3 ratio. In roughly six Graves' hyperthyroidism patients, the study also compared T-cell repertoires from thyroid tissue with T-cell repertoires from blood. After sampling, hyperthyroidism patients received methimazole starting at 30 mg daily, and ophthalmopathy patients received high-dose intravenous methylprednisolone. The paper reports TCR Vbeta CDR3 sequencing of about 140 peripheral blood samples: approximately 41 ophthalmopathy, under 85 hyperthyroidism and 17 progressor patients.

As to this clonotype: Its specific antigen is unknown. Base quality data are lacking; no much larger clone is found one base away.

The TCR beta CDR3 regions were amplified from the RNA transcripts. The TCR CDR3 was subjected to a first round of RT-PCR using the HTBI primer set and the Qiagen OneStep RT-PCR kit. Libraries were constructed in a second round of multiplex PCR, after which size selection and purification were performed. Libraries were sequenced paired-end with 100 bp reads on an Illumina HiSeq2000. Regarding the original processing steps: Raw data were processed with SOAPnuke, discarding reads with adapters, uncalled bases, mean Phred below 15, or no exact constant-primer or identifier match. COPE v1.2.5 was used to merge the high-quality paired reads, and each unique nucleotide sequence was defined as a clonotype. Clonotypes were aligned to IMGT TRBV, TRBD and TRBJ reference segments using MiTCR v1.1. Analysis was restricted to V-J combinations with a frequency above 0.0001, which covered 98% to 99.2% of repertoires. A TCS score was defined as the ratio between F50 (clonal expansion) and ExV (chaos), using BLOSUM62-based TCRdist between CDR3 peptides within each V-J. Welch's t-statistics and random forest reduced some 510 V-J features to about 13, which were used in a naive Bayes classifier (R e1071). TCRdb handled the public reads itself, with Q25 trimming in fastp and clone calling in MiXCR, and kept productive beta chains. Each entry is one CDR3 protein sequence, shown with its most common DNA and genes. The V and J calls follow TCRdb's processing rather than the paper's. Within this sample are fewer than 900,000 distinct CDR3 sequences, with 16% of them counted one time only. The ten most abundant clones make up under 10% of the sample.

Findings and caveats that apply to the study as a whole: During validation, the model predicted progression to ophthalmopathy a median of roughly six months ahead of onset, with around 71% sensitivity and 72.22% specificity. Sample size was not statistically predetermined, and investigators were not blinded to group allocation. Blood samples also contained most of the expanded thyroid clonotypes (frequency above 0.001), which suggests that blood repertoires may reflect thyroid immune responses. A 13 V-J signature model separated ophthalmopathy from stable hyperthyroidism, with about 90% sensitivity and roughly 82% specificity in cross-validation and 80%/75% in testing.

Graves' hyperthyroidism was defined as stable when no progression to ophthalmopathy occurred over 18 months of follow-up. Hyperthyroidism patients were newly diagnosed, had a disease duration of under 2 months, and were aged 18 to 65 years. Patients with uncontrolled infections, other autoimmune diseases, pregnancy or lactation were excluded. Diagnoses relied on clinical symptoms, serum thyroxine and TRAb, thyroid ultrasound and orbital computed tomography. PBMCs were separated from roughly 10 ml of fresh peripheral blood using Ficoll-Paque density gradient centrifugation. Total RNA was extracted with Trizol reagent, and quality was checked on an Agilent 2100 Bioanalyzer. There are 15 amino acids in the CDR3, from cysteine to phenylalanine inclusive. Kept here is only the CDR3 DNA, which spans 45 bases and is read in frame from base 1. The V and J ends are trimmed by 0 bases and 2 bases, leaving 9 bases between them. Per the germline V gene, LGHNA is the CDR1 and YNFKEQ is the CDR2.

The rearranged segments are TRBV4-2 and TRBJ2-3, with no reliable assignment of the D segment. The TCR sequence derives from a man between 18 and 29 years old with Graves' hyperthyroidism. Sequencing was carried out using blood. The DNA sequence is given as TGTGCCAGCAGCCAAGAAGGACGAAACACAGATACGCAGTATTTT. The translation is CASSQEGRNTDTQYF.